Presented here are 26 T cell receptor beta chains from one specimen sequenced in a study of T cell responses to AZD1222 COVID-19 vaccine. Profiled with immunoSEQ multiplex PCR; TCRdb holds only in-frame clones, not every one. Here the sample spans around 140,000 clones, around nine tenths being singletons. The input for sequencing was peripheral blood, taken on day 0 of AZD1222 vaccination. Receptors were obtained from an adult in good health.

This clone was counted only a few times. This rearrangement joins TRBV4-3 to TRBJ2-5, with 7 bases that match TRBD1. J lost 11 bases, V lost 0 bases, and 12 bases had no gene match. This CDR3 has 15 amino acids. The germline CDR1 and CDR2 sequences are LGHNA and YSLEER. In nucleotides, the CDR3 is TGCGCCAGCAGCCAAGACCAAGGGGGCCGGTCATGGCAGTACTTC. Encoded protein: CASSQDQGGRSWQYF.

This clone was recorded once. The rearrangement uses TRBV13 and TRBJ2-7, with D maybe TRBD2 (5 bases). The CDR3 contains 15 residues. The germline V gene encodes CDR1 PRHDT and CDR2 FYEKMQ (reference sequence). Trimming removed 5 bases from V and 3 bases from J, with 17 bases in between. CDR3 sequence reads: CASSRTSLADYEQYF. CDR3 DNA sequence: TGTGCCAGCAGCCGCACTAGTCTCGCCGACTACGAGCAGTACTTC. Full variable domain (rest looked up from reference TRBV13 and TRBJ2-7): AAGVIQSPRHLIKEKRETATLKCYPIPRHDTVYWYQQGPGQDPQFLISFYEKMQSDKGSIPDRFSAQQFSDYHSELNMSSLELGDSALYFCASSRTSLADYEQYFGPGTRLTVT.

The rearrangement links TRBV19 to TRBJ2-1; 7 bases agree with TRBD1. Germline V gene sequence: CDR1 LNHDA, CDR2 SQIVND (reference sequence). V shed 7 bases and J 1 base; nucleotides not matched to a gene: 10. The CDR3 is 16 residues long. Here the CDR3 reads CASKQGVSESYNEQFF. In DNA, the CDR3 is TGTGCCAGTAAGCAGGGGGTCTCCGAGTCCTACAATGAGCAGTTCTTC.

The chain couples TRBV29-1 to TRBJ1-5; 7 bases are shared with TRBD1. This CDR3 is 16 amino acids long. Germline CDR1 SQVTM, CDR2 ANQGSEA. V shed 1 base and J 6 bases; nucleotides not matched to a gene: 12. CDR3 amino acids: CSVEGGGRYSGQPQHF. CDR3 coding DNA: TGCAGCGTTGAAGGAGGGGGCAGGTATTCGGGTCAGCCCCAGCATTTT.

The chain has TRBV19 and TRBJ1-1; 7 bases are a match to TRBD1. The junction had 4 bases not matched to a gene; V was cut back by 7 bases and J by 2 bases. Germline V gene data show CDR1 as LNHDA and CDR2 as SQIVND (reference sequence). The length of the CDR3 is 13 residues. Here the CDR3 DNA reads TGTGCCAGTATTCGGGACAGCAACACTGAAGCTTTCTTT. This sequence encodes CASIRDSNTEAFF.

The chain uses TRBV6-5 and TRBJ1-1; D uncertain. The germline V gene has CDR1 MNHEY and CDR2 SVGAGI. Trimming pared 6 bases from V and 6 bases from J, leaving 14 bases between. CDR3 size: 13 residues. The CDR3, as DNA: TGTGCCAGCAGCGCCCTAGGTGTCTCTGAAGCTTTCTTT. As protein: CASSALGVSEAFF.

The chain couples TRBV30 to TRBJ2-3; D not resolved. Between the trimmed V and J ends, which lost 4 bases and 6 bases, there was a span of 11 bases. Germline assignment: CDR1 GTSNPN and CDR2 SVGIG (reference sequence). The CDR3 is 12 amino acids. The CDR3 protein is CAWMKGWDTQYF. In nucleotides, the CDR3 is TGTGCCTGGATGAAAGGGTGGGATACGCAGTATTTT. Variable domain in full (rest from reference TRBV30 and TRBJ2-3): SQTIHQWPATLVQPVGSPLSLECTVEGTSNPNLYWYRQAAGRGLQLLFYSVGIGQISSEVPQNLSASRPQDRQFILSSKKLLLSDSGFYLCAWMKGWDTQYFGPGTRLTVL.

In its sample, this clone was seen once. The chain combines TRBV10-2 with TRBJ2-1; D gene unclear. This CDR3 is built from 12 residues. Germline CDR1 reads WSHSY; CDR2 reads SAAADI. The V gene lost 6 bases and the J gene lost 5 bases, with 8 bases spanning the gap. CDR3 DNA: TGCGCCAGCAGCGTAACGAACAATGAGCAGTTCTTC. Translated: CASSVTNNEQFF.

The chain is built from TRBV7-2 and TRBJ2-5; D gene unclear. This CDR3 is 13 amino acids long. Germline V CDR1 and CDR2: SGHTA, FQGNSA. V was shortened by 1 base and J by 5 bases, with 8 bases between the two germline ends. The DNA for the CDR3 is TGTGCCAGCAGCTTAGGACTTCGGGAGACCCAGTACTTC. Amino acids: CASSLGLRETQYF.

This clone was detected only a few times. The chain is built from TRBV6-2 or TRBV6-3 and TRBJ2-7; D is unresolved. Per germline, CDR1 MNHEY and CDR2 SVGEGT. Trimming pared 1 base from V and 6 bases from J, leaving 4 bases between. The length of the CDR3 is 11 residues. CDR3 sequence: CASSYWGEQYF. The CDR3 nucleotides read TGTGCCAGCAGTTACTGGGGCGAGCAGTACTTC.

The chain carries TRBV7-2 and TRBJ2-2; TRBD1 might be the D (5 bases). V shed 6 bases and J shed 0 bases, with 11 bases lying between them. The CDR3 is made up of 15 amino acids. From germline, CDR1 is SGHTA and CDR2 FQGNSA. The CDR3 loop reads CASRPGHTNTGELFF. The CDR3 bases are TGTGCCAGCAGACCTGGACACACGAACACCGGGGAGCTGTTTTTT.

The chain employs TRBV7-2 and TRBJ2-7; 9 bases align to TRBD2. Germline CDR1 and CDR2: SGHTA and FQGNSA. This CDR3 spans 15 amino acids. Germline trimming cut 5 bases from V and 0 bases from J; bases unmatched to any gene: 5. This CDR3 reads CASSPLAGSSYEQYF. DNA of the CDR3: TGTGCCAGCAGCCCTCTAGCGGGGAGCTCCTACGAGCAGTACTTC. Drawing the rest from reference TRBV7-2 and TRBJ2-7, the complete variable domain is GAGVSQSPSNKVTEKGKDVELRCDPISGHTALYWYRQSLGQGLEFLIYFQGNSAPDKSGLPSDRFSAERTGGSVSTLTIQRTQQEDSAVYLCASSPLAGSSYEQYFGPGTRLTVT.

V usage is TRBV7-2 and J usage is TRBJ2-7; 10 nucleotides match TRBD2. CDR1 SGHTA and CDR2 FQGNSA come from the germline V gene. V shed 3 bases, J shed 0 bases, and the junction held 14 bases outside the gene matches. The CDR3 covers 19 residues. Here the CDR3 DNA reads TGTGCCAGCAGCTTGAAACCCCTCGGACTAGCGGCTAGCTCCTACGAGCAGTACTTC. Its protein product is CASSLKPLGLAASSYEQYF.

CDR3 DNA: TGTGCCTGGAACCCGACAGGAAACACCATATATTTT. Its protein product is CAWNPTGNTIYF. The V and J genes are TRBV30 and TRBJ1-3; no reliable D call. The CDR3 is 12 amino acids. Trimming shortened V by 4 bases and J by 4 bases, and 8 bases separated the two germline ends. The germline gives CDR1 GTSNPN, CDR2 SVGIG (reference sequence). Full variable domain (missing parts from reference TRBV30 and TRBJ1-3): SQTIHQWPATLVQPVGSPLSLECTVEGTSNPNLYWYRQAAGRGLQLLFYSVGIGQISSEVPQNLSASRPQDRQFILSSKKLLLSDSGFYLCAWNPTGNTIYFGEGSWLTVV.

V is TRBV7-2 and J is TRBJ2-7; no reliable D call. Germline V gene sequence: CDR1 SGHTA, CDR2 FQGNSA. Trimming removed 4 bases at V and 3 bases at J, with 10 bases between. The CDR3 contains 13 residues. CDR3 coding DNA: TGTGCCAGCAGCTCCCTCAGGCACTACGAGCAGTACTTC. Its translation: CASSSLRHYEQYF.

The rearrangement uses TRBV15 and TRBJ1-2, with 10 bases that match TRBD1. J lost 4 bases, V lost 5 bases, and 7 bases had no gene match. CDR1 is LNHNV, CDR2 YYDKDF, per germline (reference sequence). This CDR3 region has 15 residues. In DNA form, the CDR3 reads TGTGCCACCAGCGGACCGGGACAGGGGTTCTATGGCTACACCTTC. It translates to CATSGPGQGFYGYTF.

V usage is TRBV15 and J usage is TRBJ2-5, with D perhaps matching TRBD1 (6 bases). Trimming pared 6 bases from V and 2 bases from J, leaving 22 bases between. The CDR3 totals 17 residues. Germline V lookup: CDR1 LNHNV, CDR2 YYDKDF (reference sequence). In DNA, the CDR3 is TGTGCCACCAGTCAAACGGTAGGCAGGGGTACACAAGAGACCCAGTACTTC. It encodes CATSQTVGRGTQETQYF.

The chain links TRBV7-3 to TRBJ2-3; D is ambiguous. Germline V gene data show CDR1 as SGHTA and CDR2 as FQGTGA. This CDR3 has 13 amino acids. The V end was cut by 2 bases, the J end by 5 bases, with 8 bases between. The CDR3 DNA reads TGTGCCAGCAGCTTACGCCGAGGAGATACGCAGTATTTT. This translates into CASSLRRGDTQYF. Variable domain in full (rest from reference TRBV7-3 and TRBJ2-3): GAGVSQTPSNKVTEKGKYVELRCDPISGHTALYWYRQSLGQGPEFLIYFQGTGAADDSGLPNDRFFAVRPEGSVSTLKIQRTERGDSAVYLCASSLRRGDTQYFGPGTRLTVL.

The chain carries TRBV6-5 and TRBJ2-2, with TRBD2 matching 8 bases. Germline V CDR1 and CDR2: MNHEY, SVGAGI. V gave up 6 bases and J gave up 6 bases; unmatched junction bases: 6. This CDR3 region has 14 residues. The CDR3 spells CASRPKAGAGELFF. The DNA for the CDR3 is TGTGCCAGCAGACCTAAAGCGGGGGCCGGGGAGCTGTTTTTT.

The chain couples TRBV5-1 to TRBJ2-7; D ambiguous. From germline, CDR1 is SGHRS and CDR2 YFSETQ. The V and J ends lost 2 bases and 6 bases respectively, with 12 bases between them. This CDR3 region has 13 residues. The CDR3 is CASSFYSGSEQYF. In DNA, the CDR3 is TGCGCCAGCAGCTTTTATAGTGGCAGCGAGCAGTACTTC.

V gene TRBV29-1 combines with J gene TRBJ1-2; 9 nucleotides line up with TRBD1. The CDR3 has 15 amino acids. Germline V gives CDR1 SQVTM, CDR2 ANQGSEA. The V segment lost 7 bases and the J segment 8 bases; nucleotides outside the gene matches: 17. The DNA of the CDR3 is TGCAGCGCTCAAAGGGACAGGGCGGTCTCAAACGGCTACACCTTC. Translating gives CSAQRDRAVSNGYTF.

The V and J genes are TRBV19 and TRBJ2-3; possibly TRBD1 for D (6 bases). Germline CDR1 and CDR2: LNHDA and SQIVND (reference sequence). The CDR3 is 13 residues long. Trimming left V 8 bases short and J 3 bases short, with 12 bases between. The CDR3 nucleotides are TGTGCCAGTGGAGACAGGAGAACAGATACGCAGTATTTT. It codes for CASGDRRTDTQYF. The whole variable domain, filled in from reference TRBV19 and TRBJ2-3, reads DGGITQSPKYLFRKEGQNVTLSCEQNLNHDAMYWYRQDPGQGLRLIYYSQIVNDFQKGDIAEGYSVSREKKESFPLTVTSAQKNPTAFYLCASGDRRTDTQYFGPGTRLTVL.

This chain links TRBV19 with TRBJ1-2; 8 bases fit TRBD1. Germline CDR1 reads LNHDA; CDR2 reads SQIVND (reference sequence). The V gene end was trimmed by 6 bases and the J gene end by 4 bases; junction bases not matched to a gene: 10. The CDR3 spans 15 residues. The CDR3 region has the DNA TGTGCCAGTAGGACGAGGGGACAGGAAGCCTATGGCTACACCTTC. This gives the protein CASRTRGQEAYGYTF.

Concerning this clone itself: In the same sample, other DNA sequences code for this CDR3. The chain is built from TRBV5-1 and TRBJ2-7, with 8 bases fitting TRBD2. The germline gives CDR1 SGHRS, CDR2 YFSETQ. This CDR3 has 14 residues. The V segment lost 1 base and the J segment 1 base; nucleotides outside the gene matches: 1. Written as DNA, the CDR3 is TGCGCCAGCAGCTTGCAGCGGGGGTCCTACGAGCAGTACTTC. Translated: CASSLQRGSYEQYF.

The chain couples TRBV6-1 to TRBJ1-5; D not certain. With 0 bases removed from V and 6 bases from J, the gap between germline ends came to 12 bases. The CDR3 has 15 residues. CDR1 and CDR2 (germline): MNHNS, SASEGT. The CDR3 region has the DNA TGTGCCAGCAGTGAAGCCACACAAGGAGCTCAGCCCCAGCATTTT. Residues: CASSEATQGAQPQHF.

In DNA form, the CDR3 reads TGTGCCAGCAGTTTTGAGGCGAATCAGCCCCAGCATTTT. Translation: CASSFEANQPQHF. The J gene is TRBJ1-5, the V gene TRBV27, with unresolved D. Trimming left V 3 bases short and J 4 bases short, with 7 bases between. The germline CDR1 and CDR2 sequences are MNHEY and SMNVEV (reference sequence). CDR3 size: 13 residues.